The entry below describes one T cell receptor (beta chain). What it binds is unknown. Using immunoSEQ multiplex PCR, the repertoire was profiled, and TCRdb retains in-frame clones only, with some absent. The sample records tens of thousands of clones, roughly 91% being singletons. These data are taken from a study of a mutant IDH1 vaccine in newly diagnosed glioma. As for time point: week 5, during vaccination. Topical imiquimod accompanied each vaccine dose, which consisted of 300 ug of mutant IDH1 20-mer peptide. CDR1 and CDR2 (germline): LGHNA, YNFKEQ. V was clipped by 4 bases and J by 0 bases, with 13 bases between them. This CDR3 region has 16 residues.

This receptor was taken from a woman aged 50 to 60 with glioma. This specimen consisted of PBMCs, obtained from a glioma patient whose treatment included an IDH1 peptide vaccine. The chain carries TRBV4-2 and TRBJ2-1, with D perhaps given as TRBD1 or TRBD2 (5 bases each). The CDR3 nucleotides read TGTGCCAGCAGCCGGGAGAGGGGAAGCTCCTACAATGAGCAGTTCTTC. The encoded protein is CASSRERGSSYNEQFF.